Listed here are 14 T cell receptor beta chains from one sample, sequenced in a study of vaccination and CD4 T cells after COVID-19. The Oncomine TCR Beta short-read assay was applied to DNA of cultured CD4+ T cells. Via MiXCR, TCRdb re-called the PCR reads, giving one row per CDR3 protein. The sample carries 9,500 or so distinct CDR3 sequences, 68% recorded once. No antigens are known for them. The treatment: roughly nine-day PBMC culture with coronavirus spike peptide pools or control peptides (ViraFEST assay). The material sequenced was CD4+ T cells from blood, cultured in vitro, taken before SARS-CoV-2 vaccination. These receptors all come from a human donor who had recovered from COVID-19.

The CDR3 region is CASSLSVAGSYEQYF. The CDR3 nucleotides are TGTGCCAGCAGCTTGTCGGTAGCGGGATCCTACGAGCAGTACTTC. The chain is built from TRBV7-3 and TRBJ2-7; TRBD2 agrees at 8 bases. The ends lost 3 bases at V and 1 base at J; junction bases unmatched: 5. Germline V gives CDR1 SGHTA, CDR2 FQGTGA. The CDR3 spans 15 residues.

This clonotype was seen more than once but under ten times. V gene TRBV7-2 combines with J gene TRBJ1-1; D is undetermined. Germline V gene data show CDR1 as SGHTA and CDR2 as FQGNSA. The CDR3 length is 12 residues. V was trimmed by 4 bases and J by 7 bases, leaving 10 bases between them. The CDR3 sequence is CASSSDTFEAFF. DNA for the CDR3: TGTGCCAGCAGCTCCGACACATTTGAAGCTTTCTTT.

This clonotype has a single count. V is TRBV6-5 and J is TRBJ1-6; D is possibly TRBD1 (5 bases). Germline CDR1 reads MNHEY; CDR2 reads SVGAGI. V lost 2 bases to trimming and J lost 10 bases, with 9 bases between them. The CDR3 is made up of 13 amino acids. The CDR3: CASSYLRGSPLHF. The CDR3 bases are TGTGCCAGCAGTTACCTCCGGGGGTCACCCCTCCACTTT.

The V gene is TRBV2, the J gene TRBJ2-3; tentative D call: TRBD2 (5 bases). This CDR3 has 13 amino acids. Germline V gene data show CDR1 as SNHLY and CDR2 as FYNNEI. V lost 3 bases and J 5 bases, leaving 9 bases between the germline ends. CDR3 region: CASSEDWVDTQYF. For the CDR3, the DNA is TGTGCCAGCAGTGAGGACTGGGTAGATACGCAGTATTTT.

This clonotype was seen only a few times. The chain recombines TRBV24-1 with TRBJ2-3, with 13 positions matching TRBD2. Per the germline V gene, CDR1 is KGHDR and CDR2 is SFDVKD. The CDR3 extends over 17 amino acids. J gave up 3 bases and V 2 bases, and 4 bases lay outside the gene matches. CDR3 nucleotides: TGTGCCACCAGTGATTCGGGACTAGCGGGAAGGACAGATACGCAGTATTTT. As protein: CATSDSGLAGRTDTQYF.

The gene calls are TRBV28 and TRBJ2-2; 10 bases map to TRBD2. Germline V CDR1 and CDR2: MDHEN, SYDVKM. With 8 bases clipped from V and 6 bases from J, the junction kept 12 bases outside the gene matches. The CDR3 is made up of 16 amino acids. The CDR3 DNA is TGTGCCAGCGGCCGGCTAGCGGGAGTTGGGTCCGGGGAGCTGTTTTTT. This translates into CASGRLAGVGSGELFF.

On this clonotype: At one boundary the junction diverges from the germline segment, which might be a read error. The V gene is TRBV10-3, the J gene TRBJ2-3; possible D gene TRBD2, 5 bases. This CDR3 has 20 amino acids. Germline-derived CDR1 and CDR2 are ENHRY and SYGVKD. The CDR3 DNA is TGTGCCATCAGTGAGTCGTTGTTCTCCGGGAAAACCCCTCGCACAGATACGCAGTATTTC. Translated, it gives CAISESLFSGKTPRTDTQYF.

The chain joins TRBV6-5 to TRBJ1-3, with unresolved D. The germline gives CDR1 MNHEY, CDR2 SVGAGI. The CDR3 totals 15 residues. Trimming stripped 2 bases from V and 0 bases from J, with 8 bases between. Here the CDR3 DNA reads TGTGCCAGCAGTTACCCGGGATACTCTGGAAACACCATATATTTT. Its protein is CASSYPGYSGNTIYF.

The table lists this clonotype with a few counts. This chain links TRBV28 with TRBJ2-5; D is perhaps TRBD1 (6 bases). The V gene lost 8 bases and the J gene lost 5 bases, with 12 bases spanning the gap. Germline V lookup: CDR1 MDHEN, CDR2 SYDVKM. The CDR3 sequence is 12 residues long. The CDR3 loop reads CASQGRLETQYF. The DNA for the CDR3 is TGTGCCAGCCAGGGGCGTTTGGAGACCCAGTACTTC.

The V and J genes are TRBV12-3 or TRBV12-4 and TRBJ1-2; D possibly corresponds to TRBD1 (5 bases). The CDR3 runs 13 residues. Trimming pared 3 bases from V and 6 bases from J, leaving 11 bases between. CDR3 in DNA: TGTGCCAGCAGTTTCGCAGGGACGGATGGCTACACCTTC. It specifies CASSFAGTDGYTF.

The chain is built from TRBV27 and TRBJ2-7; 8 nucleotides match TRBD1. Per germline, CDR1 MNHEY and CDR2 SMNVEV (reference sequence). After removal of 5 bases from V and 2 bases from J, the junction contained 11 bases not matched to a gene. The CDR3 loop spans 16 amino acids. CDR3 sequence reads: CASSPTYRGNTYEQYF. The CDR3 DNA is TGTGCCAGCAGTCCAACCTACAGGGGGAATACCTACGAGCAGTACTTC.

This clonotype has only a few counts. The V call is TRBV7-3, the J call TRBJ2-3, with no clear D. Germline CDR1 and CDR2: SGHTA and FQGTGA. The CDR3 is 13 amino acids. Trimming pared 4 bases from V and 5 bases from J, leaving 10 bases between. CDR3 protein: CASSSLRGDTQYF. The CDR3 region has the DNA TGTGCCAGCAGCTCCCTCCGTGGAGATACGCAGTATTTT. Drawing the rest from reference TRBV7-3 and TRBJ2-3, the complete variable domain is GAGVSQTPSNKVTEKGKYVELRCDPISGHTALYWYRQSLGQGPEFLIYFQGTGAADDSGLPNDRFFAVRPEGSVSTLKIQRTERGDSAVYLCASSSLRGDTQYFGPGTRLTVL.

The J gene is TRBJ1-1, the V gene TRBV10-1; possible D gene TRBD1, 6 bases. Germline V lookup: CDR1 WNHNN, CDR2 SYGVQD (reference sequence). V lost 5 bases to trimming and J lost 5 bases, with 15 bases between them. CDR3 length: 14 residues. In nucleotides, the CDR3 is TGCGCCAGCAGTTCGAGGGGGGGGACAACTGAAGCTTTCTTT. This gives the protein CASSSRGGTTEAFF.

The chain recombines TRBV19 with TRBJ1-4; D is perhaps TRBD1 (5 bases). Germline assignment: CDR1 LNHDA and CDR2 SQIVND (reference sequence). This CDR3 region has 13 residues. V dropped 10 bases and J dropped 3 bases, with 12 bases sitting between them. The CDR3 DNA reads as TGTGCCACCCAGGGCCCTCCTAATGAAAAACTGTTTTTT. It is translated as CATQGPPNEKLFF. Based on the CDR3 plus reference TRBV19 and TRBJ1-4, the full variable domain is DGGITQSPKYLFRKEGQNVTLSCEQNLNHDAMYWYRQDPGQGLRLIYYSQIVNDFQKGDIAEGYSVSREKKESFPLTVTSAQKNPTAFYLCATQGPPNEKLFFGSGTQLSVL.